These 13 T cell receptor beta chains were all obtained from the same sample, sequenced in a study of T cells in Graves' hyperthyroidism and ophthalmopathy. Regions amplified from RNA transcripts were the TCR beta CDR3 regions. First-round RT-PCR of the TCR CDR3 relied on the HTBI primer set. Via MiXCR, TCRdb re-called the multiplex PCR reads, giving one row per CDR3 protein. The sample has over 350,000 distinct CDR3 sequences, over 13% seen once. Source material: blood. The source is a man in his fifties with Graves' ophthalmopathy.

This clonotype has ten or more counts. This sequence joins TRBV7-6 and TRBJ2-1; D is perhaps TRBD1 or TRBD2 (6 bases each). The V end lost 4 bases, the J end lost 8 bases, and 30 bases lay between the germline ends. The CDR3 contains 19 residues. Germline assignment: CDR1 SGHVS and CDR2 FNYEAQ. DNA for the CDR3: TGTGCCAGCAGCTCCCTATATCGTGGGGGGCAGGGTGGAGGGGATGAGCAGTTCTTC. It codes for CASSSLYRGGQGGGDEQFF.

This clonotype occurred a few times. The chain recombines TRBV4-1 with TRBJ2-3; weak D call: TRBD2 (5 bases). Germline CDR1 MGHRA, CDR2 YSYEKL. CDR3 length equals 17 residues. V was pared by 0 bases and J by 2 bases, with 15 bases between. DNA for the CDR3: TGCGCCAGCAGCCAAGATCTGAGCGGAGCCGACACAGATACGCAGTATTTT. Protein sequence: CASSQDLSGADTDTQYF.

This clonotype was seen at least ten times. The chain is built from TRBV12-3 or TRBV12-4 and TRBJ1-6; D not certain. V was clipped by 3 bases and J by 5 bases, with 8 bases between them. CDR3 length: 14 amino acids. CDR3 nucleotide sequence: TGTGCCAGCAGTTTGCTAAGAAATAATTCACCCCTCCACTTT. This codes for CASSLLRNNSPLHF.

This rearrangement joins TRBV7-8 to TRBJ2-7, with unresolved D. The CDR3 length is 13 residues. Trimming left V 1 base short and J 4 bases short, with 8 bases between. The germline V gene has CDR1 SGHVS and CDR2 FQNEAQ. The chain's CDR3 is CASSLDLRYEQYF. The CDR3 coding sequence is TGTGCCAGCAGCTTAGATCTTAGGTACGAGCAGTACTTC.

In this sample, this clonotype turned up many times. The chain combines TRBV20-1 with TRBJ2-7; TRBD2 agrees at 8 bases. Losses at the gene ends were 4 bases for V and 3 bases for J; bases not matched to a gene: 5. This CDR3 contains 13 residues. Germline lookup yields CDR1 DFQATT and CDR2 SNEGSKA (reference sequence). The CDR3: CSATGTRLYEQYF. DNA of the CDR3: TGCAGTGCTACCGGGACTAGACTCTACGAGCAGTACTTC.

This clonotype has a count of ten or more. The chain joins TRBV5-1 to TRBJ2-3, with TRBD2 identical over 7 bases. With V trimmed by 4 bases and J by 3 bases, 8 bases remained unmatched. Germline assignment: CDR1 SGHRS and CDR2 YFSETQ. The CDR3 has 15 residues. The CDR3 region is CASSGRGGRTDTQYF. In DNA form, the CDR3 reads TGCGCCAGCAGCGGAAGAGGCGGGAGAACAGATACGCAGTATTTT.

This clonotype appeared many times. This chain links TRBV20-1 with TRBJ2-1; 14 nucleotides match TRBD2. Germline V CDR1 and CDR2: DFQATT, SNEGSKA (reference sequence). The CDR3 has 15 residues. V trimming: 6 bases; J trimming: 8 bases; junction bases outside the gene matches: 9. The CDR3 spells CSALRLAGGLYEQFF. The CDR3 DNA reads TGCAGTGCACTAAGACTAGCGGGAGGGCTCTATGAGCAGTTCTTC.

In this sample, this clonotype turned up a few times. This CDR3 reads CASSPVGTSVGETQYF. The CDR3 DNA reads TGTGCCAGCAGCCCGGTGGGGACTAGCGTCGGAGAGACCCAGTACTTC. The chain couples TRBV5-4 to TRBJ2-5, with TRBD2 matching 10 bases. CDR1 SGHNT and CDR2 YYREEE come from the germline V gene (reference sequence). The V and J ends lost 4 bases and 4 bases, in that order; junction bases with no gene match: 10. The CDR3 sequence is 16 residues long.

This clonotype was observed many times. This chain connects TRBV10-2 to TRBJ2-5, with D possibly called TRBD1 or TRBD2 (5 bases each). Trimming took 4 bases from V and 0 from J, leaving 9 bases between them. CDR3 length: 14 residues. The germline gives CDR1 WSHSY, CDR2 SAAADI. This CDR3 reads CASSVATDQETQYF. CDR3 coding DNA: TGCGCCAGCAGTGTAGCGACAGACCAAGAGACCCAGTACTTC.

In the case of this clonotype: The junction departs from germline at one end; a sequencing error may be responsible. The chain carries TRBV11-1 and TRBJ2-7; TRBD1 agrees at 8 bases. From germline, CDR1 is SGHAT and CDR2 FQDESV (reference sequence). There are 16 residues in the CDR3. The CDR3 region is CATSRGAQGATYEQYF. CDR3 sequence (DNA): TGTGCCACCAGCAGAGGGGCGCAGGGGGCCACCTACGAGCAGTACTTC.

The chain links TRBV27 to TRBJ1-4; TRBD1 matches at 7 bases. Germline V gene lookup returns CDR1 MNHEY and CDR2 SMNVEV (reference sequence). The trim removed 2 bases at V and 5 bases at J, leaving 5 bases unmatched. The CDR3 spans 15 residues. DNA for the CDR3: TGTGCCAGCAGTTTAGCAGGGGGTAGCAATGAAAAACTGTTTTTT. This translates into CASSLAGGSNEKLFF.

This clonotype was found a few times. This chain uses TRBV9 with TRBJ2-7; 9 bases match TRBD1. The CDR3 is 14 amino acids. Losses at the gene ends were 3 bases for V and 6 bases for J; bases not matched to a gene: 7. Germline CDR1 reads SGDLS; CDR2 reads YYNGEE. CDR3 amino acids: CASSGPGQGREQYF. CDR3 DNA: TGTGCCAGCAGCGGACCGGGACAGGGACGCGAGCAGTACTTC. Using reference TRBV9 and TRBJ2-7 for the parts outside the CDR3, the full variable domain is DSGVTQTPKHLITATGQRVTLRCSPRSGDLSVYWYQQSLDQGLQFLIQYYNGEERAKGNILERFSAQQFPDLHSELNLSSLELGDSALYFCASSGPGQGREQYFGPGTRLTVT.

This clonotype was found a few times. The chain couples TRBV20-1 to TRBJ1-3; D remains unclear. Between the trimmed V and J ends, which lost 4 bases and 4 bases, there was a span of 14 bases. Germline CDR1 and CDR2: DFQATT and SNEGSKA (reference sequence). The CDR3 has 14 residues. The CDR3 bases are TGCAGTGCTAAACTACCGGACCGAGGAAACACCATATATTTT. Translating it yields CSAKLPDRGNTIYF.